The 22 T cell receptor beta chains given below trace back to one sample, sequenced in a study of T-cell memory formation after mild COVID-19. Using its own MiXCR run on the 5' RACE reads, TCRdb lists one record per CDR3 protein. The sample holds roughly 350,000 distinct CDR3 sequences, under 25% seen once. The sample taken for sequencing was PBMCs or a T cell subset sorted from them (not recorded which). The receptors shown here come from an adult woman who had mild COVID-19 (a few samples of this study predate the infection). Cell type and time point are not known.

This chain joins TRBV14 and TRBJ2-3; 8 bases fit TRBD2. The V gene end was trimmed by 0 bases and the J gene end by 0 bases; junction bases not matched to a gene: 11. The CDR3 consists of 19 residues. Per germline, CDR1 SGHDN and CDR2 FVKESK. CDR3 nucleotides: TGTGCCAGCAGCCAAGAAGGTCGTTTTAGCGGGGCTAGCACAGATACGCAGTATTTT. This translates into CASSQEGRFSGASTDTQYF.

This clonotype was counted between two and nine times. The chain couples TRBV4-1 to TRBJ2-1, with 9 bases fitting TRBD1. The J segment lost 2 bases and the V segment lost 4 bases, leaving 9 bases of the junction unmatched. Germline V gene lookup returns CDR1 MGHRA and CDR2 YSYEKL. The CDR3 is 17 amino acids. The CDR3 DNA reads as TGCGCCAGCAGCCCAGGAGACCGGGACAGGGCCTACAATGAGCAGTTCTTC. Translating it yields CASSPGDRDRAYNEQFF.

The chain recombines TRBV7-9 with TRBJ1-3; the D gene is possibly TRBD1 (6 bases). Trimming removed 5 bases at V and 0 bases at J, with 11 bases between. This CDR3 is 15 amino acids long. Looked up from germline, CDR1 is SEHNR and CDR2 is FQNEAQ (reference sequence). The chain's CDR3 is CASSRTENSGNTIYF. CDR3 DNA sequence: TGTGCCAGCAGCCGGACAGAGAACTCTGGAAACACCATATATTTT.

The J gene is TRBJ2-5, the V gene TRBV29-1, with D possibly TRBD1 on 6 matching bases. Germline loops: CDR1 SQVTM, CDR2 ANQGSEA. The CDR3 is 14 amino acids. V gave up 7 bases and J gave up 2 bases, with 17 bases separating them. The CDR3 protein is CSAIPGHLQETQYF. CDR3 coding DNA: TGCAGCGCGATACCGGGACACCTACAAGAGACCCAGTACTTC. Supplemented by reference TRBV29-1 and TRBJ2-5, the full variable domain reads SAVISQKPSRDICQRGTSLTIQCQVDSQVTMMFWYRQQPGQSLTLIATANQGSEATYESGFVIDKFPISRPNLTFSTLTVSNMSPEDSSIYLCSAIPGHLQETQYFGPGTRLLVL.

The chain carries TRBV7-9 and TRBJ2-2; TRBD2 agrees at 8 bases. This CDR3 spans 16 amino acids. Unmatched junction bases numbered 4, after V lost 3 bases and J lost 1 base. The germline CDR1 and CDR2 sequences are SEHNR and FQNEAQ (reference sequence). The CDR3 sequence: CASSFTSGRNTGELFF. CDR3 nucleotides: TGTGCCAGCAGCTTTACTAGCGGCAGGAACACCGGGGAGCTGTTTTTT.

There are a few counts of this clonotype. CDR3 sequence: CASSLSDRARGQYF. The CDR3 nucleotides are TGTGCCAGCAGTTTAAGTGACAGGGCACGAGGGCAGTACTTC. V is TRBV12-3 or TRBV12-4 and J is TRBJ2-7; 7 nucleotides match TRBD1. V was pared by 2 bases and J by 9 bases, with 10 bases of the junction left unmatched. The CDR3 has 14 residues.

J is TRBJ2-1 and V is TRBV7-9; TRBD2 matches 9 bases. The CDR3 loop spans 16 amino acids. V shed 3 bases, J shed 6 bases, and the junction held 9 bases outside the gene matches. Germline values: CDR1 SEHNR, CDR2 FQNEAQ (reference sequence). The DNA of the CDR3 is TGTGCCAGCAGCTTCCGACCGGGACTAGCACGCAATGAGCAGTTCTTC. This codes for CASSFRPGLARNEQFF.

This clonotype was seen more than once but under ten times. The V gene is TRBV24-1, the J gene TRBJ2-2; tentative D call: TRBD2 (6 bases). Between the trimmed V and J ends, which lost 6 bases and 0 bases, there was a span of 10 bases. The length of the CDR3 is 15 residues. The V gene's germline CDR1 is KGHDR and CDR2 SFDVKD. Here the CDR3 DNA reads TGTGCCACCAGTACCGCGGGAACGAACACCGGGGAGCTGTTTTTT. Its translation: CATSTAGTNTGELFF.

The chain has TRBV15 and TRBJ1-1; D uncertain. Deletions cut 11 bases from V and 0 bases from J, with 13 bases between. Germline lookup yields CDR1 LNHNV and CDR2 YYDKDF (reference sequence). The CDR3 consists of 13 residues. In DNA, the CDR3 is TGTGCCGCCACCGGCACCGTGAACACTGAAGCTTTCTTT. Amino acid sequence: CAATGTVNTEAFF.

The chain recombines TRBV24-1 with TRBJ2-7, with TRBD2 matching over 10 bases. This CDR3 region has 16 residues. V lost 6 bases to trimming and J lost 2 bases; unmatched junction nucleotides: 9. Germline CDR1 and CDR2: KGHDR and SFDVKD. The CDR3 here is CATSSGRARSPYEQYF. The CDR3, as DNA: TGTGCCACCAGTAGCGGGAGGGCAAGATCCCCCTACGAGCAGTACTTC.

Written as DNA, the CDR3 is TGTGCCAGCAGCTTAGACAGGCTTACCGGGGAGCTGTTTTTT. This codes for CASSLDRLTGELFF. The chain uses TRBV7-8 and TRBJ2-2; possibly TRBD1 for D (5 bases). Germline V lookup: CDR1 SGHVS, CDR2 FQNEAQ. Between the trimmed V and J ends, which lost 1 base and 5 bases, there was a span of 8 bases. The CDR3 extends over 14 amino acids.

V and J are TRBV5-6 and TRBJ2-3; D ambiguous. V dropped 4 bases and J dropped 5 bases, with 17 bases sitting between them. The CDR3 runs to 15 residues. Germline V lookup: CDR1 SGHDT, CDR2 YYEEEE. The CDR3 loop reads CASSLSGWKEDTQYF. CDR3 in DNA: TGTGCCAGCAGCCTCTCCGGCTGGAAGGAAGATACGCAGTATTTT.

This clonotype was detected many times. The genes are TRBV5-1 and TRBJ2-3; maybe TRBD2 (5 bases). This CDR3 is 13 amino acids long. Germline CDR1 SGHRS, CDR2 YFSETQ. Trimming pared 4 bases from V and 3 bases from J, leaving 9 bases between. CDR3 nucleotide sequence: TGCGCCAGCAGCCCCCTAGCAACAGATACGCAGTATTTT. This sequence encodes CASSPLATDTQYF.

This clonotype was seen a handful of times. The rearrangement links TRBV10-3 to TRBJ2-3; 9 bases map to TRBD2. This CDR3 has 17 amino acids. Germline V CDR1 and CDR2: ENHRY, SYGVKD. Trimming removed 1 base from V and 1 base from J; junction bases left unmatched: 6. Here the CDR3 DNA reads TGTGCCATCAGTGAGTTGCGGGGGGGCGCGGGCACAGATACGCAGTATTTT. This codes for CAISELRGGAGTDTQYF.

The gene calls are TRBV5-1 and TRBJ2-5; unclear D gene. CDR3 length: 16 residues. Germline lookup yields CDR1 SGHRS and CDR2 YFSETQ. V was shortened by 0 bases and J by 1 base, with 13 bases between the two germline ends. The CDR3 sequence is CASSLGPGVTQETQYF. CDR3 DNA sequence: TGCGCCAGCAGCTTGGGACCTGGGGTAACCCAAGAGACCCAGTACTTC. Full variable domain (remainder filled in from reference TRBV5-1 and TRBJ2-5): KAGVTQTPRYLIKTRGQQVTLSCSPISGHRSVSWYQQTPGQGLQFLFEYFSETQRNKGNFPGRFSGRQFSNSRSEMNVSTLELGDSALYLCASSLGPGVTQETQYFGPGTRLLVL.

This clonotype was seen only a few times. This chain joins TRBV4-3 and TRBJ2-7; 8 bases align to TRBD1. There are 14 residues in the CDR3. Germline CDR1 and CDR2: LGHNA and YSLEER. Trimming at V came to 0 bases and at J to 4 bases, leaving 2 bases not matched to a gene. This CDR3 reads CASSQDNRGYEQYF. The DNA for the CDR3 is TGCGCCAGCAGCCAAGACAACAGGGGGTACGAGCAGTACTTC.

This clonotype appeared a few times. The chain carries TRBV11-2 and TRBJ2-1, with 9 positions matching TRBD2. This CDR3 is 19 amino acids long. V shed 3 bases and J 3 bases; nucleotides not matched to a gene: 15. Germline values: CDR1 SGHAT, CDR2 FQNNGV. The CDR3 is CASSFSGTSPASVYNEQFF. The CDR3 DNA reads TGTGCCAGCAGCTTCTCCGGGACTAGCCCCGCCTCCGTCTACAATGAGCAGTTCTTC.

This clonotype occurred a few times. This chain joins TRBV6-2 or TRBV6-3 and TRBJ2-3; possible D gene TRBD2, 6 bases. V was trimmed by 6 bases and J by 1 base, leaving 11 bases between them. The CDR3 spans 14 residues. Germline CDR1 and CDR2: MNHEY and SVGEGT. The CDR3 DNA reads as TGTGCCAGCAGAGGACTACCACGCACAGATACGCAGTATTTT. Translation: CASRGLPRTDTQYF.

The genes are TRBV6-2 or TRBV6-3 and TRBJ1-1; D is ambiguous. V was pared by 4 bases and J by 1 base, with 10 bases between. Germline CDR1 is MNHEY and CDR2 is SVGEGT. The CDR3 has 14 residues. Written as DNA, the CDR3 is TGTGCCAGCAGTTCGCCGGCCGAGAACACTGAAGCTTTCTTT. It codes for CASSSPAENTEAFF.

The sample holds a few counts of this clonotype. The V gene is TRBV28, the J gene TRBJ2-1; 9 bases map to TRBD1. Germline V gene data show CDR1 as MDHEN and CDR2 as SYDVKM. Losses at the gene ends were 5 bases for V and 0 bases for J; bases not matched to a gene: 5. The CDR3 runs to 16 residues. The CDR3 reads CASSAHRGHSYNEQFF. The CDR3 nucleotides are TGTGCCAGCAGTGCCCACAGGGGGCACTCCTACAATGAGCAGTTCTTC.

This clonotype was counted a few times. The chain combines TRBV25-1 with TRBJ2-7; D is unresolved. V dropped 3 bases and J dropped 2 bases, with 11 bases sitting between them. Per germline, CDR1 MGHDK and CDR2 SYGVNS. This CDR3 has 14 residues. The CDR3 DNA follows: TGTGCCAGCAGTGATCTCGGATCTCCCTACGAGCAGTACTTC. Encoded protein: CASSDLGSPYEQYF.

A few counts support this clonotype. V is TRBV5-1 and J is TRBJ2-1; D possibly corresponds to TRBD1 (6 bases). The CDR3 length is 13 residues. Trimming removed 7 bases at V and 5 bases at J, with 13 bases between. Germline V CDR1 and CDR2: SGHRS, YFSETQ. DNA of the CDR3: TGCGCCAGCCGGGAAACAGGGAACAATGAGCAGTTCTTC. Its protein product is CASRETGNNEQFF.